This TCR beta chain was documented in a study of regulatory T cells in long-lasting Graves disease. Turning to the study itself: Newly diagnosed Graves' patients took antithyroid drugs under 3 months. Study findings and constraints: Since the sample size was small, accuracy may have been reduced. TCR diversity was lower in persistent than newly diagnosed Graves' disease.

To make TCR beta libraries, researchers used iRepertoire HTBI primers and Arm-PCR of CDR3 regions. Using its own MiXCR run on the multiplex PCR reads, TCRdb lists one record per CDR3 protein. The repertoire has about 620,000 distinct CDR3 sequences, about 15% of them found once; the top ten carry 18%. Indicated time point: newly diagnosed GD, antithyroid drugs for less than 3 months. The TCR library used RNA extracted from PBMCs. The V gene lost 0 bases and the J gene lost 0 bases, with 7 bases spanning the gap. Germline lookup yields CDR1 SGHTA and CDR2 FQGTGA. This CDR3 spans 15 amino acids. This clonotype was seen a few times. Its antigen is still unknown. The same data also contributed to another study, on T cells in Graves' hyperthyroidism and ophthalmopathy. That work states: HTBI primers were employed in a first-round RT-PCR of the TCR CDR3.

The V gene is TRBV7-3, the J gene TRBJ2-3, with no clear D. Here the sequenced sample was peripheral blood mononuclear cells (PBMCs), taken at new diagnosis, from a patient treated with antithyroid drugs. The clonotype comes from a woman aged 25-40 years with Graves disease. The DNA of the CDR3 is TGTGCCAGCAGCTTAACGTTGGGTAGCACAGATACGCAGTATTTT. This translates into CASSLTLGSTDTQYF.